The entry that follows covers one T cell receptor beta chain sequence. What antigen it recognizes has not been identified. There are no base qualities to consult, and no much larger clone falls within one base. The entry originates in a study of blood T cell repertoires in COVID-19 (dated by TCRdb to 2018 to 2020). The study in broad terms: Collaborator samples came from the United States, Italy and Spain and covered acute and convalescent phases of COVID-19. The prospective study material was composed of cDNA or gDNA derived from T cells, B-cell-depleted T cells, or PBMCs. Nearly every sample came with metadata listing a de-identified subject ID, COVID-19 status, age in years and sex. The samples were drawn from two sources: the first 160 participants of the ongoing ImmuneRACE study, and 1,200 or so subjects contributed by 6 global collaborators. Subjects who had been exposed to COVID-19, were actively infected with it, or had recovered from it provided the deeply sampled blood TCRbeta repertoires that made up the dataset. Where available, HLA class I and class II types were taken from metadata supplied by the sample provider and were not determined by assay-based typing. The repertoires were made available in a free public database intended to serve as a resource for research on the immune response to SARS-CoV-2. Overall study results and their limits: The amount of clinical and demographic metadata varied by source and participant and was provided uncurated.

TCRbeta CDR3 regions were amplified from genomic DNA using the immunoSEQ Assay, a bias-controlled multiplex PCR. The paper's data handling went like this. The number of nucleated cells in each sample was estimated from the amplification of reference gene primers within the assay. To quantify the absolute abundance of each unique TCRbeta CDR3 rearrangement, sequence reads were collapsed and filtered. For each sample, productive Simpson clonality was calculated by taking the square root of Simpson's diversity index across productive rearrangements. The table was pulled from immuneACCESS by TCRdb, which kept in-frame rearrangements only. Such tables lose some clones; where checked, under half of the loss comes from unresolved V genes, and the rest has no known cause. That table furnishes V, J and clone size, whereas the DNA furnished D and trimming. Here the sample has about 230,000 clones; around 83% occur a single time. Together, the top ten hold around 0.96% of the sample.

Each collaborating institution followed its own protocols to collect whole blood in K2EDTA tubes. For TCRbeta analysis, collaborators shipped samples as frozen whole blood, isolated PBMCs, or DNA extracted from either of those sample types. At the junction V is shortened by 4 bases and J by 7 bases; bases outside the gene matches: 3. From a lookup of the germline V gene, CDR1 and CDR2 are SGHRS and YFSETQ. Counted from cysteine to phenylalanine, this CDR3 has 14 amino acids. CDR3 DNA only is kept here, 42 bases in frame from base 1. Here the chain combines TRBV5-1 and TRBJ1-6, with 9 bases aligning to TRBD1. This TCR was sampled from a man aged 40-49 years with acute or convalescent COVID-19. Sequenced sample: peripheral blood. DNA sequence: TGCGCCAGCAGCGCCGACAGGGGGAATTCACCCCTCCACTTT. It translates to CASSADRGNSPLHF.